This T cell receptor (beta chain) was captured in a study of somatic mutations in cytotoxic T cells in rheumatoid arthritis. Sequencing was performed with immunoSEQ multiplex PCR; in TCRdb, only in-frame clones are kept and a portion is missing. The table includes 20,000 or so clones, roughly 72% detected once. The CDR3 contains 14 residues. The V end lost 1 base, the J end lost 4 bases, and 10 bases lay between the germline ends. The germline gives CDR1 SGHNT, CDR2 YYREEE (reference sequence). Notes on the study in general: CD8+ clonality increased with age in rheumatoid arthritis patients but not in healthy controls.

The investigators isolated CD4+ and CD8+ cells by positive magnetic bead selection and checked their purity by flow cytometry. This clone was observed a handful of times. Antigen specificity is unknown. This clonotype was obtained from a man in his 60s in good health. The chain uses TRBV5-4 and TRBJ2-3, with a possible D match to TRBD2 (5 bases). The specimen was CD8+ T cells sorted from blood. The CDR3 spells CASSLRGSADTQYF. The CDR3 coding sequence is TGTGCCAGCAGCTTGAGAGGGAGCGCAGATACGCAGTATTTT.